These 11 T cell receptor beta chains were sequenced from one sample in a study of graft-versus-host responses after intestinal transplantation. Sequencing used immunoSEQ multiplex PCR; TCRdb keeps in-frame clones, though not all of them. The data show under 90,000 clones, with around 93% seen just once and over 0.55% held by the top ten. This sample comprised PBMCs, obtained 98 days after intestinal transplantation. These receptors were collected from a human patient who received an intestinal transplant, so some T cells may come from the graft donor.

The rearrangement uses TRBV5-1 and TRBJ2-5; 10 bases line up with TRBD2. This CDR3 has 14 amino acids. Losses at the gene ends were 0 bases for V and 4 bases for J; bases not matched to a gene: 0. Germline V gene data show CDR1 as SGHRS and CDR2 as YFSETQ. This CDR3 reads CASSLGLAGETQYF. The DNA of the CDR3 is TGCGCCAGCAGCTTGGGACTAGCGGGAGAGACCCAGTACTTC.

This sequence joins TRBV5-3 and TRBJ2-1; 11 positions match TRBD2. TRBV5-3 belongs to the ORF category, with a function that is uncertain. The CDR3 has 15 amino acids. The V segment lost 8 bases and the J segment 6 bases; nucleotides outside the gene matches: 10. The CDR3 DNA is TGTGCCAGCAACCAACTAGCGGGAGTAGCCAATGAGCAGTTCTTC. This codes for CASNQLAGVANEQFF.

The chain has TRBV6-9 and TRBJ1-2; maybe TRBD1 (5 bases). The CDR3 length is 13 residues. Germline assignment: CDR1 MNHGY and CDR2 SVAAGI. V dropped 5 bases and J dropped 5 bases, with 12 bases sitting between them. The CDR3 reads CASSDGGGYGYTF. In DNA, the CDR3 is TGTGCCAGCAGTGACGGGGGAGGATATGGCTACACCTTC.

The chain joins TRBV7-9 to TRBJ2-1, with D uncertain. Trimming shortened V by 5 bases and J by 7 bases, and 18 bases separated the two germline ends. Germline V gene lookup returns CDR1 SEHNR and CDR2 FQNEAQ (reference sequence). The CDR3 consists of 15 residues. The CDR3 sequence is CASSLNGVAENEQFF. DNA for the CDR3: TGTGCCAGCAGCCTTAATGGGGTAGCCGAGAATGAGCAGTTCTTC. The full variable domain, rest sourced from reference TRBV7-9 and TRBJ2-1, is DTGVSQNPRHKITKRGQNVTFRCDPISEHNRLYWYRQTLGQGPEFLTYFQNEAQLEKSRLLSDRFSAERPKGSFSTLEIQRTEQGDSAMYLCASSLNGVAENEQFFGPGTRLTVL.

This chain connects TRBV15 to TRBJ2-7; D is unclear. Germline CDR1 and CDR2: LNHNV and YYDKDF (reference sequence). Between the trimmed V and J ends, which lost 2 bases and 1 base, there was a span of 12 bases. The CDR3 contains 15 residues. The CDR3 loop is CATSRTSTPSYEQYF. CDR3 bases: TGTGCCACCAGCAGAACCTCGACACCTTCCTACGAGCAGTACTTC.

This clone was seen once. The rearrangement joins TRBV12-2 to TRBJ2-3. TRBV12-2 is shown as a pseudogene. There are 19 residues in the CDR3. The CDR3 is CASRPKKGREGSTPHTQYF. CDR3 in DNA: TGTGCAAGTCGCCCTAAAAAGGGACGGGAAGGTTCGACCCCCCATACGCAGTATTTT.

This clone occurred once. The CDR3 DNA sequence: TGTGCCAGCAGCTTAGACGCGGGGCCTTTCACCGGGGAGCTGTTTTTT. Amino acid sequence: CASSLDAGPFTGELFF. The genes are TRBV7-6 and TRBJ2-2, with a tentative D call TRBD2 (6 bases). The CDR3 is 16 residues long. V dropped 1 base and J dropped 4 bases, with 13 bases sitting between them. From germline, CDR1 is SGHVS and CDR2 FNYEAQ.

V is TRBV10-2 and J is TRBJ2-5; possibly TRBD1 or TRBD2 for D (5 bases each). Trimming pared 6 bases from V and 3 bases from J, leaving 11 bases between. The length of the CDR3 is 13 residues. Per the germline V gene, CDR1 is WSHSY and CDR2 is SAAADI. CDR3 DNA sequence: TGCGCCAGCAGGGGGGACGGGGAAGAGACCCAGTACTTC. Translation: CASRGDGEETQYF.

The chain carries TRBV25-1 and TRBJ1-2, with TRBD1 as a possible D gene (5 bases). Germline loops: CDR1 MGHDK, CDR2 SYGVNS. This CDR3 is 13 amino acids long. V shed 2 bases and J shed 2 bases, with 6 bases lying between them. CDR3 residues: CASSEPGNYGYTF. CDR3 sequence (DNA): TGTGCCAGCAGTGAACCAGGGAACTATGGCTACACCTTC.

This sequence joins TRBV29-1 and TRBJ2-7, with D maybe TRBD2 (5 bases). V was clipped by 6 bases and J by 5 bases, with 17 bases between them. The CDR3 sequence is 13 residues long. Germline values: CDR1 SQVTM, CDR2 ANQGSEA. The CDR3 loop is CSVRGGPGNEQYF. Here the CDR3 DNA reads TGCAGCGTGCGCGGCGGTCCGGGAAACGAGCAGTACTTC.

The rearrangement uses TRBV27 and TRBJ2-2; unclear D gene. The CDR3 covers 13 residues. Trimming pared 4 bases from V and 1 base from J, leaving 4 bases between. Germline values: CDR1 MNHEY, CDR2 SMNVEV (reference sequence). Here the CDR3 DNA reads TGTGCCAGCAGTTGGATGAACACCGGGGAGCTGTTTTTT. Amino acids: CASSWMNTGELFF.